Given below is one T cell receptor beta chain in context. Sampling of blood occurred at baseline, cycle 4 day 1, and cycle 7 day 1. The germline CDR1 and CDR2 sequences are SGHDT and YYEEEE. The CDR3 runs 14 residues. V shed 2 bases and J shed 2 bases, with 8 bases lying between them. The entry originates in a study of OX40 agonist ivuxolimab in advanced cancers. Study information: Patients treated during dose escalation were battling hepatocellular carcinoma, melanoma, renal cell or head and neck cancer.

Profiling relied on immunoSEQ multiplex PCR, and the TCRdb table lists in-frame clones only, not all of them. The sample has some 100,000 clones, approximately 80% seen once. The chain couples TRBV5-6 to TRBJ1-3, with a weak D call TRBD1 (5 bases). The source is an adult with an advanced solid tumor such as melanoma, head and neck, liver or kidney cancer. The sequenced sample was CD4+ or CD8+ T cells sorted from blood, obtained in a trial of the OX40 agonist ivuxolimab. The CDR3 loop reads CASSFWTTGNTIYF. The CDR3 bases are TGTGCCAGCAGCTTTTGGACAACTGGAAACACCATATATTTT.